This T cell receptor (beta chain) was sequenced in a study of technical replicates of blood from a handful of donors. Some clones are missing from TCRdb's copy, which holds only in-frame ones; the method was immunoSEQ multiplex PCR. Altogether about 76,000 clones are present, approximately 96% being singletons, with the ten largest covering approximately 0.2%. After removal of 6 bases from V and 5 bases from J, the junction contained 11 bases not matched to a gene. The CDR3 consists of 17 residues. Germline V gene data show CDR1 as SNHLY and CDR2 as FYNNEI. Sequencing was performed on T cells isolated from PBMCs. The receptor was derived from a human donor in good health. V usage is TRBV2 and J usage is TRBJ2-2; TRBD2 matches 11 bases. Written as DNA, the CDR3 is TGTGCCAGCAGGGGTGGGGTGACTAGCGGGGTGACCGGGGAGCTGTTTTTT. It specifies CASRGGVTSGVTGELFF.